The 24 T cell receptor beta chains presented below share a single source sample, sequenced in a study of blood T cells in healthy people across ages. Primed by a sample-barcoded 5' primer and a J-beta primer mix, a second PCR proceeded for 7 to 11 cycles. TCRdb re-analysed the 5' RACE reads in MiXCR, keeping a single row per CDR3 protein. This table has under 800,000 distinct CDR3 sequences, roughly 44% appearing once. The sequencing input was blood. The source is a woman aged 60-70 years in good health.

This clonotype was recorded a few times. The chain combines TRBV3-1 with TRBJ2-3, with D hard to call. Germline values: CDR1 LGHDT, CDR2 YNNKEL (reference sequence). The CDR3 sequence is 15 residues long. V lost 1 base, J lost 0 bases, and 8 bases lay in between. The CDR3 DNA is TGTGCCAGCAGCCAAGGGGCTTCTAGCACAGATACGCAGTATTTT. Protein product: CASSQGASSTDTQYF.

The chain joins TRBV25-1 to TRBJ2-7; D is uncertain. Trimming removed 3 bases at V and 0 bases at J, with 15 bases between. Germline loops: CDR1 MGHDK, CDR2 SYGVNS. CDR3 length: 16 amino acids. The CDR3 nucleotides are TGTGCCAGCAGTGATCCCCTTTCGTCGAGCTCCTACGAGCAGTACTTC. It encodes CASSDPLSSSSYEQYF.

The rearrangement joins TRBV30 to TRBJ2-5; 9 bases agree with TRBD1. The J call may be incorrect, as the DNA end agrees better with TRBJ2-7. Germline-derived CDR1 and CDR2 are GTSNPN and SVGIG (reference sequence). The CDR3 runs to 14 residues. The DNA of the CDR3 is TGTGCCTGGAGGAGACAGGGGGATAGCGACGAGCAGTACTTC. It yields the protein CAWRRQGDSDEQYF.

Many counts were recorded for this clonotype. The CDR3 coding sequence is TGCAGTGCTAGGTCGGGACTCAGAGAGCAGTACTTC. Translating it yields CSARSGLREQYF. The genes are TRBV20-1 and TRBJ2-7; a possible D gene is TRBD2 (6 bases). Trimming took 3 bases from V and 7 from J, leaving 13 bases between them. CDR3 size: 12 residues. Germline V gene sequence: CDR1 DFQATT, CDR2 SNEGSKA (reference sequence).

The chain has TRBV9 and TRBJ2-1; D gene unclear. Germline assignment: CDR1 SGDLS and CDR2 YYNGEE. Trimming took 3 bases from V and 5 from J, leaving 9 bases between them. This CDR3 comprises 13 residues. The CDR3, as DNA: TGTGCCAGCAGCGCCGACACCCACAATGAGCAGTTCTTC. Amino acids: CASSADTHNEQFF.

The chain carries TRBV29-1 and TRBJ2-6; the match to TRBD1 covers 10 bases. The CDR3 is 15 amino acids. J was trimmed by 4 bases and V by 3 bases; bases with no gene match: 3. Germline CDR1 and CDR2: SQVTM and ANQGSEA. DNA of the CDR3: TGCAGCGTTGAGGGACAGGGGCGCGGGGCCAACGTCCTGACTTTC. Protein: CSVEGQGRGANVLTF. Supplemented by reference TRBV29-1 and TRBJ2-6, the full variable domain reads SAVISQKPSRDICQRGTSLTIQCQVDSQVTMMFWYRQQPGQSLTLIATANQGSEATYESGFVIDKFPISRPNLTFSTLTVSNMSPEDSSIYLCSVEGQGRGANVLTFGAGSRLTVL.

This clonotype was counted only a few times. The chain uses TRBV7-2 and TRBJ2-1; 9 positions agree with TRBD2. J gave up 7 bases and V 6 bases, and 7 bases lay outside the gene matches. This CDR3 contains 14 residues. CDR1 is SGHTA, CDR2 FQGNSA, per germline. CDR3 in amino acids: CASRPGSGSNEQFF. The CDR3 nucleotides are TGTGCCAGCAGGCCGGGTAGCGGGAGTAATGAGCAGTTCTTC.

This clonotype was counted ten times or more. The chain has TRBV29-1 and TRBJ2-5, with D tentatively TRBD1 (6 bases). The V and J ends lost 4 bases and 0 bases respectively, with 6 bases between them. CDR1 is SQVTM and CDR2 is ANQGSEA in the germline V gene. The CDR3 extends over 12 amino acids. The CDR3 reads CSVGDNQETQYF. In DNA, the CDR3 is TGCAGCGTTGGGGACAACCAAGAGACCCAGTACTTC.

The J gene is TRBJ2-7, the V gene TRBV5-5, with 7 bases lining up with TRBD1. Germline V lookup: CDR1 SGHKS, CDR2 YYEKEE (reference sequence). This CDR3 contains 15 residues. Trimming took 2 bases from V and 1 from J; bases not matched to a gene: 6. The CDR3: CASSLGPGGSYEQYF. The CDR3 nucleotides read TGTGCCAGCAGCTTAGGGCCAGGGGGATCCTACGAGCAGTACTTC.

This clonotype was seen only once. The chain carries TRBV7-3 and TRBJ1-1, with D unclear. CDR1 is SGHTA and CDR2 is FQGTGA in the germline V gene. The CDR3 spans 15 residues. The germline V and J ends were trimmed by 5 bases and 3 bases, with 16 bases remaining between them. CDR3 residues: CASSERSTLDTEAFF. The CDR3 nucleotides are TGTGCCAGCAGCGAAAGATCAACATTGGACACTGAAGCTTTCTTT.

The chain couples TRBV3-1 to TRBJ2-1; no firm D call. Matching the DNA end better, TRBJ2-7 makes the J call doubtful. Germline values: CDR1 LGHDT, CDR2 YNNKEL (reference sequence). CDR3 length equals 13 residues. The CDR3 bases are TGTGCCAGCAGCCATTACATAAACAATGAGCAGTACTTC. Its translation: CASSHYINNEQYF.

In regard to this clonotype: One base away lies a much larger clone, so this may be a sequencing read error. The chain has TRBV6-1 and TRBJ2-5, with 10 positions matching TRBD1. The V gene's germline CDR1 is MNHNS and CDR2 SASEGT. The length of the CDR3 is 15 residues. CDR3 bases: TGTGCCAGCAGCTGGGACAGGGGAGAAGGAGAGACCCGGTACTTC. Amino acids: CASSWDRGEGETRYF.

This clonotype was observed a few times. CDR3 amino acids: CAAKVGGSVGGSYNEQFF. The DNA of the CDR3 is TGTGCCGCCAAGGTGGGAGGTTCCGTGGGAGGTTCCTACAATGAGCAGTTCTTC. The chain recombines TRBV28 with TRBJ2-1, with TRBD2 as a possible D gene (6 bases). Per the germline V gene, CDR1 is MDHEN and CDR2 is SYDVKM. There are 18 residues in the CDR3. Trimming took 11 bases from V and 1 from J, leaving 27 bases between them.

This clonotype occurred many times. This chain links TRBV9 with TRBJ2-7; D unresolved. CDR1 SGDLS and CDR2 YYNGEE come from the germline V gene. The CDR3 has 15 residues. Trimming pared 0 bases from V and 7 bases from J, leaving 17 bases between. CDR3 region: CASSVVPDTSSEQYF. The CDR3 region has the DNA TGTGCCAGCAGCGTAGTGCCAGACACCTCTAGTGAGCAGTACTTC.

This clonotype was observed at least ten times. This chain joins TRBV5-1 and TRBJ2-1; 9 bases fit TRBD1. V was clipped by 5 bases and J by 8 bases; unmatched bases: 8. Germline CDR1 is SGHRS and CDR2 is YFSETQ. This CDR3 contains 14 residues. This CDR3 is CASSRGQGRDEQFF. CDR3 DNA: TGCGCCAGCAGTCGTGGACAGGGGAGGGATGAGCAGTTCTTC.

DNA for the CDR3: TGCAGTGCAAGGACAGGGGGCAGAGGAGATACGCAGTATTTT. Translated, it gives CSARTGGRGDTQYF. J is TRBJ2-3 and V is TRBV20-1; 11 positions match TRBD1. CDR1 and CDR2 (germline): DFQATT, SNEGSKA (reference sequence). The V gene end was trimmed by 6 bases and the J gene end by 5 bases; junction bases not matched to a gene: 7. The CDR3 consists of 14 residues.

This chain links TRBV7-2 with TRBJ2-1; D is tentatively TRBD1 or TRBD2 (5 bases each). Gene TRBJ2-7 matches the end of the DNA better, so the J call may be wrong. This CDR3 has 13 amino acids. Germline V lookup: CDR1 SGHTA, CDR2 FQGNSA. The CDR3 protein is CASSRDPFSEQYF. The CDR3 DNA reads TGTGCCAGCAGCCGGGACCCTTTCTCCGAGCAGTACTTC.

The chain carries TRBV12-3 or TRBV12-4 and TRBJ2-4; no reliable D call. Deletions cut 1 base from V and 8 bases from J, with 15 bases between. This CDR3 is built from 15 residues. The CDR3 spells CASSLDGKSWDIQYF. CDR3 DNA: TGTGCCAGCAGTTTAGATGGCAAGAGCTGGGACATTCAGTACTTC.

The sample holds a few counts of this clonotype. The CDR3 loop is CSAGPGPEQYF. The DNA for the CDR3 is TGCAGTGCTGGCCCGGGCCCCGAGCAGTACTTC. The chain links TRBV20-1 to TRBJ2-7; no clear D. This CDR3 has 11 residues. CDR1 is DFQATT and CDR2 is SNEGSKA in the germline V gene (reference sequence). The ends were cut back, 5 bases at V and 6 bases at J, with 11 bases in the middle.

CDR3 nucleotides: TGTGCCACCAGTGATCCACGAGGGACAGGGAACCACGAGCAGTACTTC. It codes for CATSDPRGTGNHEQYF. V and J are TRBV24-1 and TRBJ2-4; 9 bases fit TRBD1. The closer fit of TRBJ2-7 to the DNA end suggests the J call may be wrong. The germline V gene has CDR1 KGHDR and CDR2 SFDVKD. The CDR3 runs to 16 residues.

DNA for the CDR3: TGTGCCAGCAGCTTGTCGTTGGAAGGGGGCGGCTACACCTTC. Encoded protein: CASSLSLEGGGYTF. This rearrangement joins TRBV5-6 to TRBJ1-2, with 7 bases that match TRBD1. The CDR3 is made up of 14 amino acids. The germline CDR1 and CDR2 sequences are SGHDT and YYEEEE. After removal of 1 base from V and 8 bases from J, the junction contained 8 bases not matched to a gene.

J is TRBJ1-1 and V is TRBV29-1, with unresolved D. The CDR3 is 9 residues long. V was pared by 3 bases and J by 7 bases, with 3 bases between. The germline gives CDR1 SQVTM, CDR2 ANQGSEA. The chain's CDR3 is CSVEGEAFF. CDR3 coding DNA: TGCAGCGTTGAGGGTGAAGCTTTCTTT. Full variable domain (remainder filled in from reference TRBV29-1 and TRBJ1-1): SAVISQKPSRDICQRGTSLTIQCQVDSQVTMMFWYRQQPGQSLTLIATANQGSEATYESGFVIDKFPISRPNLTFSTLTVSNMSPEDSSIYLCSVEGEAFFGQGTRLTVV.

Comments on this clonotype: At one boundary the junction diverges from the germline segment, which might be a read error. This chain links TRBV18 with TRBJ1-5; D uncertain. Germline CDR1 and CDR2: KGHSH and LQKENI. The CDR3 runs 16 residues. The CDR3 DNA reads as TGTGCTAGCTCCTTGGGTACGGGCAGTCCCAATCAGCCCCAGCATTTT. Residues: CASSLGTGSPNQPQHF.

The rearrangement uses TRBV6-6 and TRBJ2-5; 7 bases are shared with TRBD1. Germline V gene data show CDR1 as MNHNY and CDR2 as SVGAGI (reference sequence). The V gene end was trimmed by 5 bases and the J gene end by 5 bases; junction bases not matched to a gene: 8. The CDR3 is 14 residues long. The CDR3 DNA sequence: TGTGCCAGCAGTGACTTAACAGGGGAGGAGACCCAGTACTTC. Translation gives CASSDLTGEETQYF.